Each of the 13 T cell receptor beta chains below was sequenced from the same sample in a study of blood T cell repertoires in COVID-19. TCRdb's table, derived via immunoSEQ multiplex PCR, lists solely in-frame clones and lacks some. The repertoire includes approximately 210,000 clones, about nine tenths of them detected once, and 2% to 2.5% sits in the top ten. The sample comprised PBMCs or T cells enriched from blood (not recorded which). These TCRs come from a woman in her thirties who had recovered from COVID-19.

The chain couples TRBV14 to TRBJ2-7; TRBD2 aligns across 12 bases. Germline V gives CDR1 SGHDN, CDR2 FVKESK. The trim removed 5 bases at V and 4 bases at J, leaving 12 bases unmatched. CDR3 length: 17 amino acids. The CDR3 nucleotides read TGTGCCAGCAGCGAAGTAGGTCGGACTAGCGGGATATACGAGCAGTACTTC. It translates to CASSEVGRTSGIYEQYF. The full variable domain, rest sourced from reference TRBV14 and TRBJ2-7, is EAGVTQFPSHSVIEKGQTVTLRCDPISGHDNLYWYRRVMGKEIKFLLHFVKESKQDESGMPNNRFLAERTGGTYSTLKVQPAELEDSGVYFCASSEVGRTSGIYEQYFGPGTRLTVT.

J is TRBJ1-4 and V is TRBV7-3; D call uncertain. Germline CDR1 SGHTA, CDR2 FQGTGA. V was clipped by 2 bases and J by 4 bases, with 11 bases between them. The CDR3 sequence is 15 residues long. CDR3 sequence: CASSLSPANNEKLFF. The CDR3 DNA reads TGTGCCAGCAGCTTATCTCCCGCTAATAATGAAAAACTGTTTTTT.

The chain has TRBV10-2 and TRBJ2-5; possible D gene TRBD2, 5 bases. The CDR3 runs to 12 residues. CDR1 and CDR2 (germline): WSHSY, SAAADI. V lost 8 bases and J 0 bases, leaving 7 bases between the germline ends. This chain's CDR3 is CASEDYQETQYF. CDR3 sequence (DNA): TGCGCCAGCGAGGACTACCAAGAGACCCAGTACTTC.

The chain links TRBV11-3 to TRBJ2-5, with 8 positions matching TRBD2. Germline V lookup: CDR1 SGHNT, CDR2 YENEEA. V dropped 4 bases and J dropped 5; count of bases not matched to a gene: 0. The CDR3 consists of 12 residues. CDR3 sequence: CASSSGGETQYF. The CDR3 DNA sequence: TGTGCCAGCAGCTCGGGGGGGGAGACCCAGTACTTC.

The CDR3 reads CASSIPGNNSPLHF. The DNA of the CDR3 is TGTGCCAGTAGTATCCCAGGAAATAATTCACCCCTCCACTTT. The gene calls are TRBV19 and TRBJ1-6; D unclear. The CDR3 totals 14 residues. CDR1 and CDR2 (germline): LNHDA, SQIVND (reference sequence). Trimming cost V 3 bases and J 5 bases, with 8 bases left between them.

The J gene is TRBJ1-1, the V gene TRBV6-5; maybe TRBD1 (6 bases). Trimming removed 6 bases at V and 0 bases at J, with 11 bases between. The CDR3 totals 14 residues. Germline lookup yields CDR1 MNHEY and CDR2 SVGAGI. The CDR3 protein is CASRKQGMNTEAFF. CDR3 bases: TGTGCCAGCAGAAAACAGGGCATGAACACTGAAGCTTTCTTT.

This clone was picked up a small number of times. The rearrangement uses TRBV11-3 and TRBJ2-6; no reliable D call. V was trimmed by 6 bases and J by 0 bases, leaving 9 bases between them. The CDR3 consists of 15 residues. The germline CDR1 and CDR2 sequences are SGHNT and YENEEA. The chain's CDR3 is CASSRPPSGANVLTF. The CDR3 DNA follows: TGTGCCAGCAGTCGTCCCCCCTCTGGGGCCAACGTCCTGACTTTC. The whole variable domain, remainder taken from reference TRBV11-3 and TRBJ2-6, is EAGVVQSPRYKIIEKKQPVAFWCNPISGHNTLYWYLQNLGQGPELLIRYENEEAVDDSQLPKDRFSAERLKGVDSTLKIQPAELGDSAVYLCASSRPPSGANVLTFGAGSRLTVL.

V gene TRBV5-5 combines with J gene TRBJ2-1; 12 bases are a match to TRBD2. This CDR3 comprises 15 residues. Trimming removed 4 bases from V and 9 bases from J; junction bases left unmatched: 8. Germline CDR1 SGHKS, CDR2 YYEKEE (reference sequence). In nucleotides, the CDR3 is TGTGCCAGCAGCCTCGCTAGCGGGGGGGCGAGTGAGCAGTTCTTC. Its protein product is CASSLASGGASEQFF.

This chain connects TRBV15 to TRBJ2-3; 7 bases agree with TRBD2. This CDR3 is built from 16 residues. The V segment lost 1 base and the J segment 4 bases; nucleotides outside the gene matches: 8. The germline CDR1 and CDR2 sequences are LNHNV and YYDKDF (reference sequence). CDR3 loop: CATSRGSGGSADTQYF. Written as DNA, the CDR3 is TGTGCCACCAGCAGAGGATCCGGCGGGAGTGCAGATACGCAGTATTTT.

The rearrangement links TRBV12-3 or TRBV12-4 to TRBJ1-2, with TRBD1 matching 7 bases. The CDR3 is 13 amino acids. Trimming took 3 bases from V and 7 from J; bases not matched to a gene: 5. CDR3 amino acids: CASSFEGARGYTF. Written as DNA, the CDR3 is TGTGCCAGCAGTTTTGAGGGGGCTCGTGGCTACACCTTC.

The CDR3 sequence is CASSHTGQEISPLHF. The CDR3, as DNA: TGTGCCAGCAGCCACACGGGACAGGAGATTTCACCCCTCCACTTT. The chain uses TRBV7-9 and TRBJ1-6; 8 positions agree with TRBD1. The CDR3 runs 15 residues. Germline V gene data show CDR1 as SEHNR and CDR2 as FQNEAQ (reference sequence). V gave up 5 bases and J gave up 9 bases; unmatched junction bases: 9.

V is TRBV2 and J is TRBJ2-5, with TRBD2 as a possible D gene (5 bases). V lost 4 bases, J lost 5 bases, and 11 bases lay in between. The CDR3 totals 13 residues. CDR1 is SNHLY, CDR2 FYNNEI, per germline. CDR3 in amino acids: CASSVDYRETQYF. For the CDR3, the DNA is TGTGCCAGCAGTGTTGACTACCGGGAGACCCAGTACTTC.

This chain links TRBV27 with TRBJ2-7; weak D call: TRBD2 (6 bases). This CDR3 region has 13 residues. CDR1 is MNHEY, CDR2 SMNVEV, per germline (reference sequence). Trimming cost V 0 bases and J 4 bases, with 7 bases left between them. Here the CDR3 reads CASSLSEGYEQYF. The CDR3 DNA is TGTGCCAGCAGTTTATCGGAGGGGTACGAGCAGTACTTC.